The 20 T cell receptor beta chains presented below share a single source sample, sequenced in a study of shared clonotypes between healthy human individuals. Sequencing used immunoSEQ multiplex PCR; TCRdb keeps in-frame clones, though not all of them. This sample has roughly 700,000 clones; roughly 70% occur once, and the top ten carry more than 1.5%. Sequenced: memory CD4+ T cells sorted from blood. Subset here: CD45RA-negative fraction. These receptors were obtained from a woman in her twenties or thirties in good health.

The chain links TRBV29-1 to TRBJ2-1; 9 positions match TRBD2. Germline loops: CDR1 SQVTM, CDR2 ANQGSEA. This CDR3 contains 15 residues. The junction had 10 bases not matched to a gene; V was cut back by 6 bases and J by 4 bases. The CDR3 loop reads CSVTGAGGGYNEQFF. As DNA, the CDR3 is TGCAGCGTAACGGGAGCGGGAGGAGGATACAATGAGCAGTTCTTC.

This clone was picked up one time. V usage is TRBV5-1 and J usage is TRBJ2-7; D unclear. V was clipped by 5 bases and J by 6 bases, with 15 bases between them. The length of the CDR3 is 13 residues. CDR1 and CDR2 (germline): SGHRS, YFSETQ. The CDR3 coding sequence is TGCGCCAGCAGTCGGCCGGAATCTCCCGAGCAGTACTTC. Encoded protein: CASSRPESPEQYF.

This rearrangement joins TRBV27 to TRBJ1-2; the match to TRBD1 covers 7 bases. J was trimmed by 0 bases and V by 5 bases; bases with no gene match: 12. Germline V gene sequence: CDR1 MNHEY, CDR2 SMNVEV (reference sequence). The CDR3 runs 17 residues. For the CDR3, the DNA is TGTGCCAGCAGTGTCACGCGCGGGACAGCCACTAACTATGGCTACACCTTC. This codes for CASSVTRGTATNYGYTF.

The chain is built from TRBV25-1 and TRBJ2-5; D perhaps matches TRBD2 (6 bases). Between the trimmed V and J ends, which lost 3 bases and 4 bases, there was a span of 15 bases. The CDR3 has 15 amino acids. Germline loops: CDR1 MGHDK, CDR2 SYGVNS. CDR3 nucleotide sequence: TGTGCCAGCAGTGATCAGGCGGGGTGGGGAGAGACCCAGTACTTC. Translation gives CASSDQAGWGETQYF.

This rearrangement joins TRBV18 to TRBJ1-2, with D maybe TRBD1 (5 bases). Germline CDR1 KGHSH, CDR2 LQKENI. With 6 bases removed from V and 7 bases from J, the gap between germline ends came to 30 bases. CDR3 length equals 18 residues. CDR3 residues: CASSPGTDPPRAERGYTF. The DNA of the CDR3 is TGTGCCAGCTCCCCCGGGACTGATCCTCCAAGGGCCGAACGTGGCTACACCTTC.

V gene TRBV11-2 combines with J gene TRBJ2-5; 9 nucleotides align to TRBD2. This CDR3 has 14 amino acids. Trimming removed 3 bases from V and 4 bases from J; junction bases left unmatched: 3. Germline V lookup: CDR1 SGHAT, CDR2 FQNNGV. The CDR3 is CASSLGTSLETQYF. The CDR3 DNA reads TGTGCCAGCAGCTTGGGGACTAGCCTAGAGACCCAGTACTTC.

CDR3 protein: CASSVTGANTEAFF. DNA of the CDR3: TGTGCCAGCAGCGTGACAGGGGCGAACACTGAAGCTTTCTTT. This chain uses TRBV9 with TRBJ1-1; TRBD1 aligns across 8 bases. V was clipped by 2 bases and J by 1 base; unmatched bases: 1. This CDR3 spans 14 amino acids. In germline, CDR1 is SGDLS, CDR2 YYNGEE.

The gene calls are TRBV9 and TRBJ2-4, with 8 bases lining up with TRBD2. This CDR3 spans 15 amino acids. V was clipped by 4 bases and J by 5 bases; unmatched bases: 8. Looked up from germline, CDR1 is SGDLS and CDR2 is YYNGEE. The CDR3, as DNA: TGTGCCAGCAGCCCCACGGGGGGACTAGAAAACATTCAGTACTTC. Amino acid sequence: CASSPTGGLENIQYF. Supplemented by reference TRBV9 and TRBJ2-4, the full variable domain reads DSGVTQTPKHLITATGQRVTLRCSPRSGDLSVYWYQQSLDQGLQFLIQYYNGEERAKGNILERFSAQQFPDLHSELNLSSLELGDSALYFCASSPTGGLENIQYFGAGTRLSVL.

The chain is built from TRBV11-2 and TRBJ1-1; 7 bases align to TRBD1. This CDR3 is 17 amino acids long. Germline trimming cut 5 bases from V and 0 bases from J; bases unmatched to any gene: 12. CDR1 and CDR2 (germline): SGHAT, FQNNGV. CDR3: CASSPRDRGGMNTEAFF. DNA of the CDR3: TGTGCCAGCAGCCCTCGGGACCGAGGGGGCATGAACACTGAAGCTTTCTTT. The full variable domain, completed using reference TRBV11-2 and TRBJ1-1, is EAGVAQSPRYKIIEKRQSVAFWCNPISGHATLYWYQQILGQGPKLLIQFQNNGVVDDSQLPKDRFSAERLKGVDSTLKIQPAKLEDSAVYLCASSPRDRGGMNTEAFFGQGTRLTVV.

This sequence joins TRBV28 and TRBJ1-2; D not resolved. The CDR3 extends over 12 amino acids. V was pared by 3 bases and J by 3 bases, with 5 bases between. Germline V gives CDR1 MDHEN, CDR2 SYDVKM. The CDR3 DNA reads TGTGCCAGCAGTTTTTTATACTATGGCTACACCTTC. It specifies CASSFLYYGYTF.

This clone was picked up one time. Other nucleotide sequences in the sample specify the same CDR3. The J gene is TRBJ2-7, the V gene TRBV27; 8 bases map to TRBD1. Germline-derived CDR1 and CDR2 are MNHEY and SMNVEV (reference sequence). This CDR3 contains 14 residues. Losses at the gene ends were 5 bases for V and 4 bases for J; bases not matched to a gene: 7. The CDR3 sequence is CASSPDRDLYEQYF. CDR3 nucleotide sequence: TGTGCCAGCAGTCCGGACAGGGATTTATACGAGCAGTACTTC.

This clone was counted a few times. The genes are TRBV29-1 and TRBJ2-3, with a weak D call TRBD1 (6 bases). Trimming pared 5 bases from V and 0 bases from J, leaving 12 bases between. This CDR3 spans 14 amino acids. Germline loops: CDR1 SQVTM, CDR2 ANQGSEA. For the CDR3, the DNA is TGCAGCGTTCGGACAGCTTCTAGCACAGATACGCAGTATTTT. Encoded protein: CSVRTASSTDTQYF.

A remark on this clone: Other DNA sequences within the sample encode an identical CDR3. The CDR3 nucleotides are TGTGCCAGCAGTTTCGGCAGCATGAACACTGAAGCTTTCTTT. Its translation is CASSFGSMNTEAFF. The chain combines TRBV28 with TRBJ1-1; unclear D gene. This CDR3 comprises 14 residues. Germline lookup yields CDR1 MDHEN and CDR2 SYDVKM. V lost 3 bases and J 0 bases, leaving 8 bases between the germline ends.

The rearrangement links TRBV25-1 to TRBJ2-7; D is uncertain. The CDR3 consists of 12 residues. The V end was cut by 4 bases, the J end by 2 bases, with 6 bases between. The germline V gene has CDR1 MGHDK and CDR2 SYGVNS. CDR3 sequence reads: CASSVRAYEQYF. The CDR3 bases are TGTGCCAGCAGTGTCAGAGCCTACGAGCAGTACTTC.

The genes are TRBV27 and TRBJ2-1; 15 nucleotides match TRBD2. Trimming at V came to 3 bases and at J to 5 bases, leaving 5 bases not matched to a gene. This CDR3 contains 17 residues. The germline gives CDR1 MNHEY, CDR2 SMNVEV (reference sequence). The CDR3 nucleotides are TGTGCCAGCAGTTTCAGGACTAGCGGGAGGGTGAACAATGAGCAGTTCTTC. Translating gives CASSFRTSGRVNNEQFF.

A few counts support this clone. The chain couples TRBV21-1 to TRBJ1-5; the tabulated D call, TRBD1, remains unverified against the DNA. TRBV21-1 is a pseudogene segment. The CDR3 covers 13 residues. The CDR3 coding sequence is TGTGCCTGTGCAGGACAGATCAATCAGCCCCAGCATTTT. Translation gives CACAGQINQPQHF.

CDR3 amino acids: CASSSGLAGGADTQYF. The CDR3 DNA reads as TGTGCCAGCAGCTCGGGACTAGCGGGAGGCGCAGATACGCAGTATTTT. The chain is built from TRBV7-9 and TRBJ2-3, with 15 bases identical to TRBD2. The germline V gene has CDR1 SEHNR and CDR2 FQNEAQ (reference sequence). Unmatched junction bases numbered 3, after V lost 4 bases and J lost 4 bases. The CDR3 is 16 amino acids. The full variable domain, with the rest looked up from reference TRBV7-9 and TRBJ2-3, is DTGVSQNPRHKITKRGQNVTFRCDPISEHNRLYWYRQTLGQGPEFLTYFQNEAQLEKSRLLSDRFSAERPKGSFSTLEIQRTEQGDSAMYLCASSSGLAGGADTQYFGPGTRLTVL.

This clone occurred a few times. This sequence joins TRBV6-6 and TRBJ1-4; the D gene is possibly TRBD1 (5 bases). The length of the CDR3 is 11 residues. Trimming shortened V by 8 bases and J by 12 bases, and 13 bases separated the two germline ends. Germline lookup yields CDR1 MNHNY and CDR2 SVGAGI (reference sequence). The CDR3 loop is CASGAGNQLFF. Written as DNA, the CDR3 is TGTGCCAGCGGGGCGGGGAATCAACTGTTTTTT.

The CDR3 reads CASSTGRAGNQPQHF. CDR3 nucleotide sequence: TGTGCCAGTAGTACAGGGAGGGCTGGCAATCAGCCCCAGCATTTT. The rearrangement joins TRBV19 to TRBJ1-5; a weak D match, TRBD1 (5 bases). The CDR3 is 15 residues long. V lost 4 bases, J lost 2 bases, and 12 bases lay in between. From germline, CDR1 is LNHDA and CDR2 SQIVND (reference sequence).

Many counts were recorded for this clone. The chain is built from TRBV5-1 and TRBJ2-5; TRBD2 agrees at 10 bases. The J segment lost 3 bases and the V segment lost 7 bases, leaving 9 bases of the junction unmatched. CDR3 length: 15 amino acids. Germline V CDR1 and CDR2: SGHRS, YFSETQ. The chain's CDR3 is CASGGGGLAEETQYF. The DNA of the CDR3 is TGCGCCAGCGGGGGTGGCGGACTAGCGGAAGAGACCCAGTACTTC. The whole variable domain, filled in from reference TRBV5-1 and TRBJ2-5, reads KAGVTQTPRYLIKTRGQQVTLSCSPISGHRSVSWYQQTPGQGLQFLFEYFSETQRNKGNFPGRFSGRQFSNSRSEMNVSTLELGDSALYLCASGGGGLAEETQYFGPGTRLLVL.